Each of the 10 T cell receptor beta chains below was sequenced from the same sample in a study of OX40 agonist ivuxolimab in advanced cancers. Here immunoSEQ multiplex PCR was the method, and the copy in TCRdb shows in-frame clones only, minus some. The sample carries about 78,000 clones, less than 85% recorded once. This sample comprised CD4+ or CD8+ T cells sorted from blood, obtained in a trial of the OX40 agonist ivuxolimab. Receptors originate from an adult with an advanced solid tumor such as melanoma, head and neck, liver or kidney cancer.

The chain combines TRBV4-1 with TRBJ2-5; D not certain. Germline CDR1 is MGHRA and CDR2 is YSYEKL. The CDR3 totals 13 residues. Trimming cost V 1 base and J 4 bases, with 7 bases left between them. CDR3 nucleotide sequence: TGCGCCAGCAGCCAAGGAACGGGAGAGACCCAGTACTTC. It translates to CASSQGTGETQYF.

The V and J genes are TRBV30 and TRBJ2-3, with D possibly being TRBD2 (6 bases). The V end was cut by 5 bases, the J end by 3 bases, with 9 bases between. There are 12 residues in the CDR3. Looked up from germline, CDR1 is GTSNPN and CDR2 is SVGIG (reference sequence). DNA for the CDR3: TGTGCCTGGGGGAGGATGACAGATACGCAGTATTTT. Amino acids: CAWGRMTDTQYF.

The chain recombines TRBV7-9 with TRBJ2-7; 7 nucleotides align to TRBD1. The CDR3 runs 15 residues. V gave up 1 base and J gave up 3 bases; unmatched junction bases: 6. In germline, CDR1 is SEHNR, CDR2 FQNEAQ (reference sequence). CDR3 sequence reads: CASSLDRGSFYEQYF. DNA of the CDR3: TGTGCCAGCAGCTTAGACAGGGGCTCCTTCTACGAGCAGTACTTC.

The rearrangement joins TRBV5-1 to TRBJ2-2, with D perhaps matching TRBD2 (5 bases). This CDR3 spans 14 amino acids. V gave up 4 bases and J gave up 7 bases, with 14 bases separating them. The V gene's germline CDR1 is SGHRS and CDR2 YFSETQ. Here the CDR3 reads CASSLGMTVGELFF. DNA for the CDR3: TGCGCCAGCAGCCTCGGGATGACGGTCGGGGAGCTGTTTTTT.

The J gene is TRBJ2-5, the V gene TRBV2; 9 nucleotides line up with TRBD1. The CDR3 spans 14 residues. Germline lookup yields CDR1 SNHLY and CDR2 FYNNEI. V lost 7 bases to trimming and J lost 4 bases; unmatched junction nucleotides: 7. The CDR3 loop is CASTKQGAVETQYF. Here the CDR3 DNA reads TGTGCCAGCACCAAACAGGGGGCTGTAGAGACCCAGTACTTC.

This sequence joins TRBV5-1 and TRBJ2-5; 8 positions match TRBD1. The CDR3 spans 15 residues. Germline-derived CDR1 and CDR2 are SGHRS and YFSETQ. Trimming took 4 bases from V and 5 from J; bases not matched to a gene: 10. Here the CDR3 reads CASSLDRGLMETQYF. CDR3 nucleotides: TGCGCCAGCAGCCTTGACAGGGGTCTGATGGAGACCCAGTACTTC.

The chain has TRBV6-1 and TRBJ2-3; D might be TRBD1 (5 bases). V lost 1 base and J lost 1, with 12 bases in between. Looked up from germline, CDR1 is MNHNS and CDR2 is SASEGT. The CDR3 is 16 residues long. CDR3 sequence: CASSEVGRQRTDTQYF. For the CDR3, the DNA is TGTGCCAGCAGTGAAGTGGGTCGACAGCGCACAGATACGCAGTATTTT.

The CDR3 DNA reads TGTGCCAGTTTAGCGGGAGGGCCGAACAATGAGCAGTTCTTC. Residues: CASLAGGPNNEQFF. The chain combines TRBV19 with TRBJ2-1; the match to TRBD2 covers 11 bases. In germline, CDR1 is LNHDA, CDR2 SQIVND (reference sequence). This CDR3 is built from 14 residues. V trimming: 8 bases; J trimming: 5 bases; junction bases outside the gene matches: 5.

V is TRBV10-3 and J is TRBJ2-1, with 14 nucleotides matching TRBD2. Germline assignment: CDR1 ENHRY and CDR2 SYGVKD. The CDR3 loop spans 20 amino acids. V lost 5 bases to trimming and J lost 2 bases; unmatched junction nucleotides: 14. CDR3 DNA: TGTGCCATCAGTCCAGCGCGCGGGACTAGCGGGAGCGGCCCCTACAATGAGCAGTTCTTC. As protein: CAISPARGTSGSGPYNEQFF.

The gene calls are TRBV18 and TRBJ2-1; 9 nucleotides line up with TRBD2. Germline-derived CDR1 and CDR2 are KGHSH and LQKENI. V shed 3 bases, J shed 4 bases, and the junction held 13 bases outside the gene matches. This CDR3 has 18 amino acids. CDR3 loop: CASSPFEGRTSVYNEQFF. The DNA for the CDR3 is TGTGCCAGCTCACCTTTTGAGGGGCGGACTAGCGTATACAATGAGCAGTTCTTC.